This T cell receptor (beta chain) is drawn from a study of blood T cell repertoires in COVID-19. Source study methods: How many nucleated cells were present was estimated from reference gene primer amplification. The assay was immunoSEQ multiplex PCR, and TCRdb's table has in-frame clones only and misses some. That table furnishes V, J and clone size, whereas the DNA furnished D and trimming. The sample holds fewer than 250,000 clones, 75% to 90% seen once. Trimming left V 3 bases short and J 1 base short, with 16 bases between. The CDR3 covers 17 residues. Germline V gene lookup returns CDR1 LGHNA and CDR2 YNFKEQ.

The genes are TRBV4-2 and TRBJ1-5; D might be TRBD1 (5 bases). The sequenced sample was peripheral blood. This clonotype was sampled from a woman aged 70-85 years with active or convalescent COVID-19. The CDR3 nucleotides read TGTGCCAGCAGCCAGACGGCGTGGGGCAGGAGCAATCAGCCCCAGCATTTT. This translates into CASSQTAWGRSNQPQHF.